This T cell receptor (beta chain) was identified in a study of blood T cell repertoires in COVID-19. Study summary: From the United States, Italy and Spain came samples of acute and convalescent COVID-19.

In germline, CDR1 is SQVTM, CDR2 ANQGSEA. CDR3 length: 15 residues. Trimming at V came to 7 bases and at J to 6 bases, leaving 14 bases not matched to a gene. Authors' analysis steps: Nucleated cell number was recorded as an estimate derived from reference gene primer amplification. Assay: immunoSEQ multiplex PCR; the TCRdb copy retains only in-frame clones and omits some. V, J and clone size were drawn from that table, and D and trimming were deduced from the DNA. The sample lists 170,000 or so clones, approximately 83% occurring once. This clone was seen a single time. The specimen was peripheral blood. The chain employs TRBV29-1 and TRBJ2-1; 8 nucleotides align to TRBD2. The sequence was collected from a woman in her forties with COVID-19, enrolled during active disease. The CDR3: CSAAYGLAVGNEQFF. The CDR3 coding sequence is TGCAGCGCCGCATACGGACTAGCCGTGGGCAATGAGCAGTTCTTC.